This is a list of T cell receptor beta chains from one sample in a study of CD8 T cells in Susac syndrome. TCRdb used MiXCR to reprocess the immunoSEQ multiplex PCR reads, holding one entry per CDR3 protein. In the table there are 200,000 to 250,000 distinct CDR3 sequences, 94% of which are singletons. The sequencing input was CD4+ T cells from PBMCs. The receptor set was obtained from a human donor with Susac syndrome. CDR3s include the opening cysteine and the closing phenylalanine or tryptophan. D genes are given only for firm matches. Only part of the rows carry a size: once, few, many, or a class if the clone is expanded.

D gene	V gene	clone size	J gene	CDR3 DNA	CDR3 protein
.	TRBV4-1	.	TRBJ1-6	TGCGCCAGCAGCCAAGATCCGACCGGGTACAATTCACCCCTCCACTTT	CASSQDPTGYNSPLHF
.	TRBV20-1	.	TRBJ1-5	TGCAGTGCCGACCGGGACCCCAATCAGCCCCAGCATTTT	CSADRDPNQPQHF
.	TRBV9	.	TRBJ1-1	TGTGCCAGCAGCGTATCAGGGGCGGACACTGAAGCTTTCTTT	CASSVSGADTEAFF
.	TRBV9	.	TRBJ2-7	TGTGCCAGCAGCGTAAGTGGGGCTCTAACGAACGAGCAGTACTTC	CASSVSGALTNEQYF
.	TRBV6-5	.	TRBJ2-7	TGTGCCAGCAGGCGAGGGGAGCGGTACGAGCAGTACTTC	CASRRGERYEQYF
.	TRBV19	.	TRBJ1-2	TGTGCCAGTAGTATGAAAAAAAACTATGGCTACACCTTC	CASSMKKNYGYTF
.	TRBV7-9	.	TRBJ1-1	TGTGCCAGCAGCTTATACCCGGTGAACACTGAAGCTTTCTTT	CASSLYPVNTEAFF
.	TRBV20-1	.	TRBJ1-1	TGCAGTGCCCAGGGGCGTGGCCGCGGCACTGAAGCTTTCTTT	CSAQGRGRGTEAFF
TRBD1	TRBV12-3/TRBV12-4	.	TRBJ2-2	TGTGCCAGCAGAAGACAGGGTCCCGGGGAGCTGTTTTTT	CASRRQGPGELFF
TRBD2	TRBV7-8	.	TRBJ2-5	TGTGCCAGCAGCTTTCCTCGGGCGGGAGAACAAGAGACCCAGTACTTC	CASSFPRAGEQETQYF
TRBD1	TRBV6-5	.	TRBJ1-1	TGTGCCAGCAGTTACATCCCGACCGGGACAGGGGGGACTGAAGCTTTCTTT	CASSYIPTGTGGTEAFF
.	TRBV4-3	.	TRBJ2-1	TGCGCCAGCAGCCACACAGACTACAATGAGCAGTTCTTC	CASSHTDYNEQFF
.	TRBV20-1	.	TRBJ1-4	TGCAGTGCTAGCAGCGGGACACCGGGCCATGAAAAACTGTTTTTT	CSASSGTPGHEKLFF
TRBD2	TRBV5-1	.	TRBJ2-1	TGCGCCAGCAGCTTTGGCGGGGGGCCACAGTTTGAGCAGTTCTTC	CASSFGGGPQFEQFF
.	TRBV5-5	.	TRBJ1-2	TGTGCCAGCAGCCCCGAAGGATTAAACTATGGCTACACCTTC	CASSPEGLNYGYTF
.	TRBV6-5	.	TRBJ1-5	TGTGCCAGCACCGCCGCGGGAGGGGCTGGTCAGCCCCAGCATTTT	CASTAAGGAGQPQHF
.	TRBV11-2	.	TRBJ2-7	TGTGCCAGCAGCTTAAACGCGGGGCTGGGGCAGTACTTC	CASSLNAGLGQYF
TRBD1	TRBV7-2	.	TRBJ2-7	TGTGCCAGCAGCTCGTGGACAGGGGGTATCTACGAGCAGTACTTC	CASSSWTGGIYEQYF
.	TRBV3-1	.	TRBJ1-3	TGTGCCAGCAGCCAAGGAGGGGGGGACTCTGGAAACACCATATATTTT	CASSQGGGDSGNTIYF
.	TRBV20-1	.	TRBJ2-1	TGCAGTGCTAGCCCCGACCGCAATGAGCAGTTCTTC	CSASPDRNEQFF
.	TRBV4-1	.	TRBJ1-1	TGCGCCAGCAGCCAACCCACCACAGGGAGGGGTGAAGCTTTCTTT	CASSQPTTGRGEAFF
.	TRBV6-2/TRBV6-3	.	TRBJ2-1	TGTGCCAGCACCCACGGGAATGAGCAGTTCTTC	CASTHGNEQFF
TRBD2	TRBV5-1	once	TRBJ2-3	TGCGCCAGCAGCGCTACCCTTAACCAGCGGGGGGAAAATACGCAGTATTTT	CASSATLNQRGENTQYF
.	TRBV11-1	once	TRBJ2-3	TGTGCCAGCAGCTTAGTTCGGGGGGCTAACGCAGATACGCAGTATTTT	CASSLVRGANADTQYF
.	TRBV19	.	TRBJ2-7	TGTGCCAGTAGGTCATTAGGTCCGGAGCAGTACTTC	CASRSLGPEQYF
.	TRBV5-1	.	TRBJ2-7	TGCGCCAGCAGCCCGGGGGGCCTCGCCTACGAGCAGTACTTC	CASSPGGLAYEQYF